The present T cell receptor (beta chain) was sequenced within a study of T cell repertoires in cytomegalovirus infection (dated by TCRdb to between 2018 and 2020). Regarding the study in general: Donor HLA type was relevant to the analysis, because carriage of CMV infection together with the matching HLA type was indicated by public TCR beta signatures.

This clonotype was observed many times. Its antigen target is currently unknown. No much larger clonotype is one base removed from it; base qualities were not supplied. Data came from an Illumina HiSeq 1500. TCRdb took the public reads, trimmed them with fastp at Q25, ran MiXCR for clone calling and kept in-frame beta chains. Every distinct CDR3 protein forms one entry, paired with its most common genes and DNA. The sample includes around 210,000 distinct CDR3 sequences, with approximately 6.7% observed a single time. Roughly 6% of the sample is taken by the ten largest. Beyond this particular receptor, the publication reports: In both this cohort and an independent cohort of 352 donors, the cumulative frequency of public TCR beta family members distinguished carriers of CMV infection plus the relevant HLA type. The ex vivo response was dominated by HLA-C-restricted CMV-specific TCR beta clonotypes, which also provided the single most frequent clonotype in two of eight donors.

Spanning cysteine to phenylalanine, the CDR3 consists of 13 amino acids. Solely the CDR3 DNA is kept, with 39 bases framed from the first base. From a lookup of the germline V gene, CDR1 and CDR2 are MDHEN and SYDVKM. Relative to germline, V is 2 bases shorter and J is 8 bases shorter, with 12 bases between their ends. Rearrangement joined TRBV28 to TRBJ1-2, with an unclear D gene assignment. The receptor's source is a human donor in good health (CMV status not recorded). Some clones in this sample may be carry-over from other donors' samples. Material for sequencing was PBMCs. The sequence in DNA is TGTGCCAGCAGTTTAGGCGGACCCGGGGGCTACACCTTC. This codes for CASSLGGPGGYTF.